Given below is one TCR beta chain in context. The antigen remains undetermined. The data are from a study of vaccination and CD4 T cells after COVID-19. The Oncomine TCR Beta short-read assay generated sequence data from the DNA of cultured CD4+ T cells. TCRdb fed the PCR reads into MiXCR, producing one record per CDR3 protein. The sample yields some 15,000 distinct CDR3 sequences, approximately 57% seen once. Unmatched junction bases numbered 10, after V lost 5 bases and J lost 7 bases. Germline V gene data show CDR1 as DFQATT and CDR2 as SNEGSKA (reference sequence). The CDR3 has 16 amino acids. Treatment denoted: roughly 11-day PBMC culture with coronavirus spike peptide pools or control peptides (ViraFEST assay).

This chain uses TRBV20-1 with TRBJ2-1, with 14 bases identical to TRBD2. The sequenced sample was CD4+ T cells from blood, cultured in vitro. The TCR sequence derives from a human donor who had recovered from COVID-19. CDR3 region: CSAPGTSGRLRNEQFF. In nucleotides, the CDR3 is TGCAGTGCTCCTGGGACTAGCGGGAGACTGCGAAATGAGCAGTTCTTC.